This note documents a single T cell receptor beta chain sequence. The authors' processing: Scientists estimated how many nucleated cells there were by amplifying reference gene primers. TCRdb's copy holds only in-frame clones and misses some; the assay was immunoSEQ multiplex PCR. For V, J and clone size, that table is used; D and trimming come from the DNA. The table lists roughly 500,000 clones, roughly 89% of them singletons. This sample stems from a study of blood T cell repertoires in COVID-19. Overall study: From the United States, Italy and Spain came samples of acute and convalescent COVID-19. Sources were T cells, B-cell-depleted T cells, or PBMCs; the material itself was cDNA or gDNA.

Patients of the Seattle cohort, enrolled during active infection, were followed longitudinally. Germline assignment: CDR1 SEHNR and CDR2 FQNEAQ (reference sequence). The V end lost 5 bases, the J end lost 5 bases, and 18 bases lay between the germline ends. The CDR3 is 15 amino acids. The chain joins TRBV7-9 to TRBJ2-5; a possible D gene is TRBD2 (6 bases). Specimen: peripheral blood. This sequence was found in a man between 18 and 35 years old with COVID-19, enrolled during active disease. The DNA of the CDR3 is TGTGCCAGCAGCACCCGGGACTCCGTGCGGGAGACCCAGTACTTC. This gives the protein CASSTRDSVRETQYF.